This T cell receptor (beta chain) was sequenced during a study of T cell repertoires in cytomegalovirus infection. About the research overall: Recently identified HLA-C-restricted CMV epitopes and well-studied HLA-B-restricted CMV epitopes were used by the study. Indications of both CMV infection and matching HLA type were provided by public TCR beta signatures.

This clonotype showed up just a few times. Its antigen remains unidentified. The junction departs from the called germline gene at one end, perhaps through a read error. TCRdb fed the reads into MiXCR, producing one record per CDR3 protein. The table records 750,000 to 950,000 distinct CDR3 sequences, about 27% of them present only once. The germline V gene has CDR1 MNHEY and CDR2 SVGEGT. The CDR3 loop spans 12 amino acids. General study findings and limits: There were carriers of CMV plus the relevant HLA, and cumulative public TCR beta family frequency identified them. It was HLA-C-restricted CMV-specific TCR beta clonotypes that dominated the response ex vivo.

This sample comprised cultured CD8+ T cells from PBMCs, obtained from culture after CMV antigen stimulation. The V gene is TRBV6-2 or TRBV6-3, the J gene TRBJ2-3; D remains unclear. This sequence was found in a human donor in good health (CMV status not recorded). Some clones in this sample may be carry-over from other donors' samples. The DNA of the CDR3 is TGTGCCAGCAGACCCGAGCGAGATTCGCAGTATTTT. Protein product: CASRPERDSQYF.